This section outlines one TCR beta chain sequence together with its context. Its specific antigen is unknown. No base qualities exist here, and no much larger clone lies one base off it. During the collection period, no infections or other immune events were recorded for the healthy donors. Blood repertoires from healthy donors were used as a training cohort for calibrating time-dependent variance in a beta-binomial model of differential abundance of T-cell clones. The training cohort was composed of around ten healthy donors, 3 female and 7 male. On average the donors were around 44 years old, and their ages spanned about 29 to 64 years. Whole blood was collected from each healthy donor at three time points spaced about 14 days apart and obtained from a commercial supplier. Genomic DNA was extracted from unsorted whole blood for immunosequencing. Reading from cysteine to phenylalanine, the CDR3 counts 18 amino acids. Only CDR3 DNA is held: 54 bases, read in frame from base 1. CDR1 and CDR2, looked up from the germline V gene, are SNHLY and FYNNEI. The V end loses 6 bases and the J end loses 0 bases, and a stretch of 23 bases separates them.

This entry belongs to a study of identifying expanded T cells in peripheral blood (dated by TCRdb to between 2018 and 2021). Study-level background: Separate aliquots of the same genomic DNA pool were sequenced to produce technical replicates, and four replicates were compared in pairs. Study-wide findings and limitations: About 1.1 differentially abundant clones were flagged by the binomial model between technical replicates, whereas about 16 and 20 were flagged over approximately two weeks and four weeks, respectively. The authors expected that over much longer intervals, such as months to years, biological variance in healthy repertoires might increase even further. Across all healthy donors, variance in clone template counts between approximately two-week samples was found to increase significantly with total template count. The beta-binomial model significantly reduced the number of clones called differentially abundant and the false-positive rate across all healthy-donor time intervals.

TCRbeta CDR3 regions were profiled with the immunoSEQ Assay using bias-controlled multiplex PCR amplification of genomic DNA. The original pipeline was this. To quantify the absolute abundance of each unique TCRbeta CDR3 region, the sequences were collapsed and filtered. Two models were used to test differential abundance: a binomial model (Fisher-equivalent) and a beta-binomial model that adds time-dependent variance fitted from healthy donors. Clones with fewer than 5 combined templates were excluded, and clones with Benjamini-Hochberg FDR below 0.01 were called differentially abundant. The form v = (b*log(k)+a)^2 was used to model beta-binomial variance as a function of total template count across the two samples. The table comes from immuneACCESS by way of TCRdb, which keeps in-frame sequences with V and J called. Part of the clones is missing from these tables; in studies checked, under half for an unresolved V gene and the rest for unknown reasons. V, J and clone size were drawn from that table, and D and trimming were deduced from the DNA. The sample table records tens of thousands of clones; approximately 88% of these occur just once. The ten largest account for approximately 5.3% of the sample.

Recombination joined TRBV2 with TRBJ1-2; the D gene is perhaps TRBD1, from 5 matching bases. The sequence derives from a person aged 18 to 75 in good health. The sample consisted of blood. The DNA sequence reads TGTGCCAGCAGGACGAACAGAGTGGGGCAGGGAGCTAACTATGGCTACACCTTC. This gives the protein CASRTNRVGQGANYGYTF.